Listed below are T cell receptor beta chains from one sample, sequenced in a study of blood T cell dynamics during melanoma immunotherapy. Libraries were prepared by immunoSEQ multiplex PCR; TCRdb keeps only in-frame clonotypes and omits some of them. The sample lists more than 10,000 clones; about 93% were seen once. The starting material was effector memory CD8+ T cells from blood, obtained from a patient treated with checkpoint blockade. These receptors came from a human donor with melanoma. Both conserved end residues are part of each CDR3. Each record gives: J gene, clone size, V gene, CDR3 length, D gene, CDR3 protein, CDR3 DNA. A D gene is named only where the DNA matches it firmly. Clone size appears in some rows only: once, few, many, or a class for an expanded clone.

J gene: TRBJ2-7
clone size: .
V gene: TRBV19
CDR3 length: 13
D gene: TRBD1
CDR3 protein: CASSNDRAYEQYF
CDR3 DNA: TGTGCCAGTAGCAATGACAGGGCCTACGAGCAGTACTTC

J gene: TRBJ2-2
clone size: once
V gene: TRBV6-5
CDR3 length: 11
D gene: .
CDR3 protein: CASRGAGELFF
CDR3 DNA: TGTGCCAGCAGGGGGGCCGGGGAGCTGTTTTTT

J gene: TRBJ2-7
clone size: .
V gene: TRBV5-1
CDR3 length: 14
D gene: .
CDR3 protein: CASSSTGRDYEQYF
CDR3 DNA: TGCGCCAGCAGCTCCACTGGACGGGACTACGAGCAGTACTTC

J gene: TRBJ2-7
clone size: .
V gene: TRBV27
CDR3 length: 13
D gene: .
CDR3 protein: CASSLSPGNEQYF
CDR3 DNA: TGTGCCAGCAGTTTATCTCCCGGGAACGAGCAGTACTTC

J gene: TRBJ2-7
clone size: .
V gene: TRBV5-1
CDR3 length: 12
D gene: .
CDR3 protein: CASSLGSNEQYF
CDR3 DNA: TGCGCCAGCAGCTTGGGCAGTAACGAGCAGTACTTC

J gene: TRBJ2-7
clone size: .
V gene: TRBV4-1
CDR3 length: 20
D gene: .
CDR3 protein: CASSQDLSGAAQFAFWEQYF
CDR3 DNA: TGCGCCAGCAGCCAAGATTTAAGTGGGGCTGCTCAGTTTGCGTTCTGGGAGCAGTACTTC

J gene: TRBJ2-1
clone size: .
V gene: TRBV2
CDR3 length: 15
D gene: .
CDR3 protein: CASRNVETVYNEQFF
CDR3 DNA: TGTGCCAGCAGGAATGTGGAGACTGTATACAATGAGCAGTTCTTC

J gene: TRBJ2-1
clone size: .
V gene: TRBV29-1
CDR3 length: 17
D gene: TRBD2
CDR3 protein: CSVEWQGVGGSYNEQFF
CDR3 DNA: TGCAGCGTTGAGTGGCAGGGAGTGGGGGGGTCCTACAATGAGCAGTTCTTC

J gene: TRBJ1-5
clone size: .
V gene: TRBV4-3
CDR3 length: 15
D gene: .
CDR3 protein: CASSQDSLSNQPQHF
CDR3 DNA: TGCGCCAGCAGCCAAGACAGTCTGAGCAATCAGCCCCAGCATTTT

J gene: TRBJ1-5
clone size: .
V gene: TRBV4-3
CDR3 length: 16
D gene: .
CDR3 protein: CASSPGPPYSNQPQHF
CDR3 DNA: TGCGCCAGCAGCCCCGGACCCCCGTATAGCAATCAGCCCCAGCATTTT

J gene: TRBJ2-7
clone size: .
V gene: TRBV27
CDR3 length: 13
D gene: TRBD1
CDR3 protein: CASKGTGDYEQYF
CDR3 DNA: TGTGCCAGCAAGGGGACAGGTGACTACGAGCAGTACTTC

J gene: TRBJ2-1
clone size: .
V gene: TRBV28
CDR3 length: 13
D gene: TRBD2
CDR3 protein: CASSPGTTNEQFF
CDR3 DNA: TGTGCCAGCAGTCCCGGGACTACGAATGAGCAGTTCTTC

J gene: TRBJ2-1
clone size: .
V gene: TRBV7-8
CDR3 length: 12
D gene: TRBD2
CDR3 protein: CASSLVREGQFF
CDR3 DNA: TGTGCCAGCAGCTTAGTGCGGGAGGGTCAATTCTTC

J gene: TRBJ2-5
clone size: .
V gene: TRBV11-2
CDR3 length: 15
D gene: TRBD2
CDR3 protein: CASSLAGTSGLEEYF
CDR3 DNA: TGTGCCAGCAGCTTAGCCGGGACTAGCGGGCTCGAGGAGTACTTC

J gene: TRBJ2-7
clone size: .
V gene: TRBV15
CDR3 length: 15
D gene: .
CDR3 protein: CATSSGRGPSYEQYF
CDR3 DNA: TGTGCCACCAGCTCGGGGAGAGGGCCCTCCTACGAGCAGTACTTC

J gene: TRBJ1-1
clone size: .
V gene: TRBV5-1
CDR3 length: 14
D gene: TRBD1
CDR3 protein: CASSWTGGPQQAFF
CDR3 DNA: TGCGCCAGCAGCTGGACAGGGGGCCCGCAGCAGGCTTTCTTT

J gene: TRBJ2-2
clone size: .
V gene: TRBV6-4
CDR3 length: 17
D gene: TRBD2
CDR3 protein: CASQGLAGVQDTGELFF
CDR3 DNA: TGTGCCAGCCAGGGACTAGCGGGAGTCCAGGACACCGGGGAGCTGTTTTTT

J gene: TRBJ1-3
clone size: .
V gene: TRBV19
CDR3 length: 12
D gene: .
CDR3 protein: CASTPEGDTIYF
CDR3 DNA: TGTGCCAGTACCCCAGAAGGGGACACCATATATTTT

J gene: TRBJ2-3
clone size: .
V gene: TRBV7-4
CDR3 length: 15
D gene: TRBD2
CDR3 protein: CASSLSSGGTDTQYF
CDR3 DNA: TGTGCCAGCAGCTTGTCTAGCGGGGGCACAGATACGCAGTATTTT

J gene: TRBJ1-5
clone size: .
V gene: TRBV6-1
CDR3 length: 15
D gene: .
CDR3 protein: CATIWGQGSNQPQHF
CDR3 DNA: TGTGCCACCATCTGGGGGCAGGGGAGCAATCAGCCCCAGCATTTT

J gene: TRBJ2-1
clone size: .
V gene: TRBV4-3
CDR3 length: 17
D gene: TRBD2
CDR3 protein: CASSQDRAGGSYNEQFF
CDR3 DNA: TGCGCCAGCAGCCAAGATCGAGCGGGAGGGTCCTACAATGAGCAGTTCTTC

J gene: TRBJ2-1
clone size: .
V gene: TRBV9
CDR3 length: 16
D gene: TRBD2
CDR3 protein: CASSVSASGGISEQFF
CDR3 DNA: TGTGCCAGCAGCGTAAGTGCTAGCGGGGGGATTAGTGAGCAGTTCTTC

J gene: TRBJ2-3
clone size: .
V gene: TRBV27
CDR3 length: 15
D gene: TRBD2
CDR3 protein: CASRGTSLTTDTQYF
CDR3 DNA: TGTGCCAGCAGGGGGACTAGCCTCACCACAGATACGCAGTATTTT